This T cell receptor (delta chain) was sequenced in a study of gamma delta lymphoproliferative disorders and STAT genes (dated by TCRdb to between 2018 and 2020). For context, the study as a whole: The LymphoTrack Dx TCRG Assay was used to build gamma-chain libraries from a minimum of 50 ng of genomic DNA. Delta-chain libraries followed the EuroClonality-NGS working group standard operating procedure, because no corresponding Invivoscribe delta assay was available. The study profiled TCR gamma and delta CDR3 repertoires by deep sequencing in Tgammadelta lymphoproliferative disease patients and healthy controls, within a larger immunophenotypic and STAT-mutation study. To confirm results, a couple of gamma-chain samples and all delta-chain samples were sequenced twice. Broad study findings and their caveats: Control T cells were likely spread across varied maturation stages, whereas leukemic cells were skewed toward terminal effectors, which potentially limits comparisons between patients and controls. According to the authors, NGS specificity may be reduced at low frequencies, so whether leukemic clones are public or private needs confirmation. Almost every major gamma and delta clonotype found in patients was public, meaning shared with at least one healthy donor, with just a couple of gamma clonotypes being private to disease. When whole repertoires were clustered, patient gamma repertoires were grouped separately from healthy controls, whereas no separation between groups was observed for delta repertoires.

This clone was found a few times. What this receptor recognizes is not known. The translation of this DNA and the TCRdb protein of a much larger clone differ at residue 14, probably owing to a read error; the protein shown here is translated from the DNA. Both library methods used multiplex PCR with primers targeting conserved V and J regions of the TCR genes. After purification and pooling, the amplicons were sequenced on an Illumina MiSeq platform. Concerning the study's data processing: V(D)J alignment, clonotype assembly and translation were performed with MiXCR, whereas functionality assessment and CDR3 repertoire analyses were performed with VDJtools. CDR3 was defined per IMGT, and analyses were restricted to productive sequences using functional genes, excluding ORF genes and pseudogenes. A custom Python script was used to look across all patients and controls for identical amino acid CDR3s belonging to major clonotypes, meaning those with a frequency of >=5%. Clonotype frequencies in patients versus controls were compared with a one-sided non-parametric Wilcoxon test. TCRdb reanalyzed the public reads with the CATT caller, and identical DNA sequences were merged afterwards. TCRdb's processing, not the authors', yielded these V and J calls. The sample yields 950 to 1,500 delta-chain clones; roughly 2% were counted once. The ten largest clones represent around three fifths of the sample.

TCR sequencing was performed on genomic DNA from peripheral blood mononuclear cells isolated from patients and controls. Controls were 23 healthy adult blood donors, with a median age of 64 years and some twelve males and approximately 11 females, matched to patients for age and sex. The CDR3 goes from the cysteine to the phenylalanine over 19 residues. Here the CDR3 DNA is all that survives: 57 bases in frame from base 1. CDR1 and CDR2 were assigned from the germline V gene as GEAIGNYY and EKD. V is cut by 4 bases and J by 4 bases, and the space between the germline ends is 30 bases. This receptor chain uses TRDV2 and TRDJ1; the D gene is perhaps TRDD1, from 5 matching bases. The TCR comes from a human donor in good health. The sample consisted of blood. The DNA sequence is given as TGTGCCTGTGATCTTATAGTAACAGGCGGTTTACGGGACATCGATAAACTCATCTTT. This yields the protein CACDLIVTGGLRDIDKLIF.